This entry concerns a single T cell receptor (beta chain). Its antigen is currently unknown. The authors ran a second PCR of about 7 to 12 cycles using a sample-barcoded 5' primer and a J-beta primer mix. MiXCR, run by TCRdb on the 5' RACE reads, gives a single entry per CDR3 protein. The sample shows around 650,000 distinct CDR3 sequences, 35% to 50% of them seen only once. These data come from a study of blood T cells in healthy people across ages. The study, taken as a whole, reports: Naive and antigen-experienced cells could not be conclusively compared, given unsorted PBMCs. The fall in TCR beta diversity per million T cells was roughly linear with age. Because donor CMV status was unknown, expanded clonotype changes were possibly confounded.

Isolation recovered at least 6.5 million PBMCs from every sample. This CDR3 is built from 17 residues. The germline CDR1 and CDR2 sequences are SEHNR and FQNEAQ (reference sequence). The sequence derives from a man at least 80 years old in good health. The chain has TRBV7-9 and TRBJ2-5; 11 nucleotides line up with TRBD2. The J call may be incorrect, as the DNA end agrees better with TRBJ2-7. The sample consisted of blood. In DNA form, the CDR3 reads TGTGCCAGCAGCTTCGGCCAAACTAGCGGGAGAATCGGCGAGCAGTACTTC. It is translated as CASSFGQTSGRIGEQYF.